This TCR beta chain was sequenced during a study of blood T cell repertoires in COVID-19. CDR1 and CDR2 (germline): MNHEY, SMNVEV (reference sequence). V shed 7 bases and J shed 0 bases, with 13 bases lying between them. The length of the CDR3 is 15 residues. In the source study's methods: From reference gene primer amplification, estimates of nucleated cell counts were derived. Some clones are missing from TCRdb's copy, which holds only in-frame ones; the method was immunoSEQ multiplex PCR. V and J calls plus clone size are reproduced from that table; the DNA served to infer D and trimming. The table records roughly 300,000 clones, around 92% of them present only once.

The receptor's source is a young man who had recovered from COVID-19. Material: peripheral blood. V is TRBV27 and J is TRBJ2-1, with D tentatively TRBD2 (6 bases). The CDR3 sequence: CASTKAGSSYNEQFF. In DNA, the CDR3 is TGTGCCAGCACCAAAGCGGGCAGCTCCTACAATGAGCAGTTCTTC.